This T cell receptor beta chain was sequenced in a study of T cell responses to AZD1222 COVID-19 vaccine. Study-level points and caveats: Among vaccine-associated CD4 TCRs, coverage spanned spike, with dominance at 160-218 and 743-854.

TCRdb's copy holds only in-frame clones and misses some; the assay was immunoSEQ multiplex PCR. The sample shows 100,000 to 150,000 clones, over 90% of them seen only once. The length of the CDR3 is 15 residues. V lost 1 base, J lost 0 bases, and 8 bases lay in between. The germline CDR1 and CDR2 sequences are SGDLS and YYNGEE. The table lists this clone with a few counts. The antigen is unknown. The receptor was isolated from an adult in good health. The input for sequencing was peripheral blood, taken on day 0 of AZD1222 vaccination. The chain employs TRBV9 and TRBJ1-5; D is undetermined. The CDR3 nucleotides read TGTGCCAGCAGCGTATCGGGAATTAGCAATCAGCCCCAGCATTTT. Its translation: CASSVSGISNQPQHF.